This T cell receptor (beta chain) was captured in a study of T cell responses to AZD1222 COVID-19 vaccine. Overall study: Pooled in the analysis were second doses at about 4 or about 12 weeks.

The method was immunoSEQ multiplex PCR; TCRdb's version includes in-frame clones alone and lacks a portion of them. The sample has about 210,000 clones, around 94% seen once. V lost 6 bases and J 7 bases, leaving 13 bases between the germline ends. Germline V gives CDR1 ENHRY, CDR2 SYGVKD. The CDR3 is 14 amino acids. General study results and limits: At 160-218 and 743-854, vaccine-associated CD4 TCRs were dominant, and they spanned spike. Nearly half of spike-specific TCRs reportedly go after variant regions that carry no mutations.

On this clone itself: Its specificity is not known.

The clonotype comes from an adult in good health. Material: peripheral blood, obtained on day 0 of AZD1222 vaccination. V and J are TRBV10-3 and TRBJ1-6; possibly TRBD1 for D (6 bases). The CDR3 coding sequence is TGTGCCATCAGGACCGGGACACAGAATTCACCCCTCCACTTT. This codes for CAIRTGTQNSPLHF.